The 3 T cell receptor beta chains listed next were all sequenced from one sample in a study of persistence of HIV-infected CD4 T cells. The libraries were made with immunoSEQ version 4 in survey mode. TCRdb's table, derived via immunoSEQ multiplex PCR, lists solely in-frame clones and lacks some. Among roughly 13,000 clones listed, over 60% were seen once. Their antigen targets remain unknown. Lysates of CMV-infected fibroblasts at approximately 9.6 ug/mL stimulated these cells. Responding CD4+ T cells were sorted by upregulation of both CD40 ligand and CD69. The sample here was CD4+ T cells sorted from PBMCs after roughly 18-hour stimulation, taken from a patient who received antiretroviral therapy. The receptor set was obtained from an adult man with HIV who was CMV-seropositive.

A single count supports this clone. The chain is built from TRBV19 and TRBJ2-7, with unresolved D. The germline gives CDR1 LNHDA, CDR2 SQIVND (reference sequence). V was clipped by 5 bases and J by 0 bases, with 17 bases between them. The CDR3 runs to 16 residues. The CDR3 loop reads CASSPPEARFSYEQYF. CDR3 coding DNA: TGTGCCAGTAGTCCCCCCGAGGCTCGTTTCTCCTACGAGCAGTACTTC. Together with reference TRBV19 and TRBJ2-7, the CDR3 gives the full variable domain: DGGITQSPKYLFRKEGQNVTLSCEQNLNHDAMYWYRQDPGQGLRLIYYSQIVNDFQKGDIAEGYSVSREKKESFPLTVTSAQKNPTAFYLCASSPPEARFSYEQYFGPGTRLTVT.

By share, this clone ranks as medium-sized. The V gene is TRBV14, the J gene TRBJ2-5, with TRBD2 matching over 13 bases. The CDR3 covers 17 residues. V dropped 4 bases and J dropped 0; count of bases not matched to a gene: 5. Looked up from germline, CDR1 is SGHDN and CDR2 is FVKESK. The DNA of the CDR3 is TGTGCCAGCAGCCCCGGGACTAGCGGGGTGTACCAAGAGACCCAGTACTTC. Residues: CASSPGTSGVYQETQYF.

The V call is TRBV7-7, the J call TRBJ2-2, with 13 positions matching TRBD2. Trimming at V came to 5 bases and at J to 0 bases, leaving 6 bases not matched to a gene. The CDR3 has 18 residues. The germline gives CDR1 SSHAT, CDR2 FNYEAQ (reference sequence). CDR3 protein: CASSLGLAGAANTGELFF. As DNA, the CDR3 is TGTGCCAGCAGCCTCGGACTAGCGGGAGCTGCGAACACCGGGGAGCTGTTTTTT.